These 13 T cell receptor beta chains share one sample of origin, sequenced in a study of CD8 T cells in ankylosing spondylitis. Broader study findings: Ankylosing spondylitis blood appeared to be characterized by a TCR beta motif of under 10 highly homologous variants.

Their cognate antigens are unknown. Each CDR3 protein is one row after TCRdb ran MiXCR on the 5' RACE reads. Of approximately 440,000 distinct CDR3 sequences in the sample, 17% are singletons; the top ten hold under 1.2%. Material: blood, either unsorted or a sorted T cell fraction (not recorded which). These receptors were collected from a male donor with ankylosing spondylitis.

This clonotype was observed a few times. For the CDR3, the DNA is TGCGCCAGCAGCCAAGCTGGGGCTGGGTCCTACGAGCAGTACTTC. It specifies CASSQAGAGSYEQYF. The chain joins TRBV4-1 to TRBJ2-7; D may be TRBD1 (5 bases). The germline V gene has CDR1 MGHRA and CDR2 YSYEKL. V lost 1 base, J lost 1 base, and 11 bases lay in between. The CDR3 length is 15 residues.

The chain combines TRBV5-4 with TRBJ2-5; 12 nucleotides line up with TRBD2. With V trimmed by 2 bases and J by 3 bases, 5 bases remained unmatched. This CDR3 has 16 residues. CDR1 is SGHNT and CDR2 is YYREEE in the germline V gene (reference sequence). The CDR3 DNA is TGTGCCAGCAGCTTAGGACTAGCGGGACTCAAAGAGACCCAGTACTTC. Its translation: CASSLGLAGLKETQYF.

This clonotype showed up many times. The gene calls are TRBV20-1 and TRBJ2-5; possibly TRBD2 for D (7 bases). The CDR3 spans 20 residues. CDR1 and CDR2 from the germline V gene are DFQATT and SNEGSKA (reference sequence). Trimming took 2 bases from V and 1 from J, leaving 29 bases between them. The CDR3 loop is CSARPDSRGWLAVLQETQYF. For the CDR3, the DNA is TGCAGTGCTAGACCGGACTCCAGGGGATGGCTAGCGGTACTCCAAGAGACCCAGTACTTC.

This clonotype was seen many times. This sequence joins TRBV5-1 and TRBJ1-1; no clear D gene. The germline V gene encodes CDR1 SGHRS and CDR2 YFSETQ. The germline V and J ends were trimmed by 2 bases and 4 bases, with 12 bases remaining between them. This CDR3 comprises 14 residues. CDR3 nucleotide sequence: TGCGCCAGCAGCTTAGAAAAATCGGTCACTGAAGCTTTCTTT. Translating it yields CASSLEKSVTEAFF. Full variable domain (outside the CDR3, taken from reference TRBV5-1 and TRBJ1-1): KAGVTQTPRYLIKTRGQQVTLSCSPISGHRSVSWYQQTPGQGLQFLFEYFSETQRNKGNFPGRFSGRQFSNSRSEMNVSTLELGDSALYLCASSLEKSVTEAFFGQGTRLTVV.

This clonotype was found a few times. CDR3 coding DNA: TGCGCCAGCAGACCCGGGACTAGCGGGAGAGGGGAGACCCAGTACTTC. Translation: CASRPGTSGRGETQYF. V and J are TRBV5-1 and TRBJ2-5, with 14 nucleotides matching TRBD2. J lost 5 bases, V lost 5 bases, and 8 bases had no gene match. The CDR3 sequence is 16 residues long. The germline V gene encodes CDR1 SGHRS and CDR2 YFSETQ.

The chain employs TRBV2 and TRBJ2-2; 8 bases fit TRBD2. From germline, CDR1 is SNHLY and CDR2 FYNNEI. The CDR3 has 14 residues. V shed 8 bases, J shed 3 bases, and the junction held 5 bases outside the gene matches. The CDR3 reads CASSEREYTGELFF. In DNA form, the CDR3 reads TGTGCCAGCTCAGAGCGGGAGTACACCGGGGAGCTGTTTTTT.

This clonotype came up many times. The chain couples TRBV5-1 to TRBJ1-1, with 11 bases lining up with TRBD1. Trimming took 0 bases from V and 5 from J; bases not matched to a gene: 3. The CDR3 is made up of 15 amino acids. Germline V gene data show CDR1 as SGHRS and CDR2 as YFSETQ. DNA of the CDR3: TGCGCCAGCAGCTTGGTGGGACAGGGGGTTACTGAAGCTTTCTTT. Residues: CASSLVGQGVTEAFF.

This clonotype came up a few times. The rearrangement joins TRBV15 to TRBJ2-5; D may be TRBD2 (6 bases). The CDR3 is 14 residues long. Germline CDR1 reads LNHNV; CDR2 reads YYDKDF (reference sequence). V dropped 5 bases and J dropped 5 bases, with 15 bases sitting between them. The DNA of the CDR3 is TGTGCCACCAGCTCCCGTGGAGGGCGGGAGACCCAGTACTTC. This gives the protein CATSSRGGRETQYF.

The chain links TRBV20-1 to TRBJ1-5, with D possibly matching TRBD1 (5 bases). V lost 5 bases, J lost 6 bases, and 17 bases lay in between. Germline V gene sequence: CDR1 DFQATT, CDR2 SNEGSKA (reference sequence). The CDR3 contains 14 residues. The CDR3 DNA is TGCAGTGCTGGGCCAGGGCCCTGGCGTCAGCCCCAGCATTTT. Translation gives CSAGPGPWRQPQHF.

The chain employs TRBV12-3 or TRBV12-4 and TRBJ1-1, with D uncertain. The V end lost 6 bases, the J end lost 1 base, and 12 bases lay between the germline ends. This CDR3 contains 14 residues. CDR3 DNA sequence: TGTGCCAGCAGCCCCGGACGGGCGAACACTGAAGCTTTCTTT. Translating it yields CASSPGRANTEAFF.

This clonotype was found many times. The chain has TRBV5-5 and TRBJ1-2; no clear D. This CDR3 has 14 amino acids. Trimming took off 4 bases at V and 2 bases at J, with 12 bases between the two ends. Germline values: CDR1 SGHKS, CDR2 YYEKEE (reference sequence). The CDR3 DNA sequence: TGTGCCAGCAGCCCGGCCCCCCGGAACTATGGCTACACCTTC. Translation: CASSPAPRNYGYTF.

This clonotype was counted only a few times. V gene TRBV5-1 combines with J gene TRBJ1-3; D may be TRBD1 (6 bases). The CDR3 has 14 residues. Germline loops: CDR1 SGHRS, CDR2 YFSETQ. Trimming took off 7 bases at V and 4 bases at J, with 15 bases between the two ends. The CDR3: CASGHSGEGNTIYF. For the CDR3, the DNA is TGCGCCAGCGGCCACTCAGGGGAAGGAAACACCATATATTTT. Combining the CDR3 with reference TRBV5-1 and TRBJ1-3 gives the whole variable domain KAGVTQTPRYLIKTRGQQVTLSCSPISGHRSVSWYQQTPGQGLQFLFEYFSETQRNKGNFPGRFSGRQFSNSRSEMNVSTLELGDSALYLCASGHSGEGNTIYFGEGSWLTVV.

This clonotype was counted a few times. J is TRBJ2-7 and V is TRBV18; 8 nucleotides agree with TRBD2. The CDR3 is 17 amino acids. CDR1 and CDR2 from the germline V gene are KGHSH and LQKENI. The junction had 13 bases not matched to a gene; V was cut back by 1 base and J by 5 bases. CDR3 amino acids: CASSPLSGGRPENEQYF. CDR3 nucleotide sequence: TGTGCCAGCTCACCACTATCGGGCGGGAGGCCCGAGAACGAGCAGTACTTC.